The 27 T cell receptor beta chains presented below share a single source sample, sequenced in a study of cytomegalovirus exposure and HLA in healthy donors. PCR used 60 Vbeta primers and 13 Jbeta primers. Assay used: immunoSEQ multiplex PCR; TCRdb lists only in-frame clones, some missing. The ten most abundant clones cover about 2.2% of a sample with 150,000 or so clones. Sequencing input: PBMCs. The source of these receptors is a woman aged 18-29 years in good health and CMV-seronegative.

The chain links TRBV28 to TRBJ1-6; D not certain. The CDR3 is made up of 17 amino acids. Looked up from germline, CDR1 is MDHEN and CDR2 is SYDVKM. V was cut by 3 bases and J by 2 bases, with 14 bases left in between. Here the CDR3 reads CASSLVVSSTYNSPLHF. The DNA of the CDR3 is TGTGCCAGCAGTTTGGTCGTGTCGAGCACCTATAATTCACCCCTCCACTTT.

The rearrangement uses TRBV5-6 and TRBJ2-1, with 16 bases that match TRBD2. The CDR3 runs to 17 residues. Per germline, CDR1 SGHDT and CDR2 YYEEEE. Germline trimming cut 4 bases from V and 4 bases from J; bases unmatched to any gene: 5. CDR3 bases: TGTGCCAGCAGCCCAGGGACTAGCGGGAGGGTTTACAATGAGCAGTTCTTC. Encoded protein: CASSPGTSGRVYNEQFF.

CDR3 sequence reads: CASSIRRVNTEAFF. The CDR3 DNA follows: TGTGCCAGTAGTATACGAAGAGTGAACACTGAAGCTTTCTTT. The chain is built from TRBV19 and TRBJ1-1; D is uncertain. With 2 bases removed from V and 0 bases from J, the gap between germline ends came to 7 bases. The CDR3 has 14 amino acids. Germline V CDR1 and CDR2: LNHDA, SQIVND (reference sequence).

The rearrangement uses TRBV18 and TRBJ1-1; 9 nucleotides agree with TRBD1. The germline gives CDR1 KGHSH, CDR2 LQKENI. V was clipped by 6 bases and J by 5 bases; unmatched bases: 7. The CDR3 totals 14 residues. CDR3 DNA: TGTGCCAGCTCGAGGGACAGGGAAGGGACTGAAGCTTTCTTT. This translates into CASSRDREGTEAFF.

The chain uses TRBV18 and TRBJ1-4; TRBD1 might be the D (5 bases). This CDR3 contains 15 residues. Looked up from germline, CDR1 is KGHSH and CDR2 is LQKENI. V was pared by 3 bases and J by 7 bases, with 15 bases between. CDR3 in amino acids: CASSPGDSRLEKLFF. The CDR3 DNA reads TGTGCCAGCTCACCTGGGGACTCAAGGCTTGAAAAACTGTTTTTT. Drawing the rest from reference TRBV18 and TRBJ1-4, the complete variable domain is NAGVMQNPRHLVRRRGQEARLRCSPMKGHSHVYWYRQLPEEGLKFMVYLQKENIIDESGMPKERFSAEFPKEGPSILRIQQVVRGDSAAYFCASSPGDSRLEKLFFGSGTQLSVL.

The rearrangement uses TRBV5-6 and TRBJ2-5, with D possibly matching TRBD1 (6 bases). V lost 4 bases, J lost 2 bases, and 15 bases lay in between. This CDR3 comprises 15 residues. Germline V gene sequence: CDR1 SGHDT, CDR2 YYEEEE. CDR3 amino acids: CASSRLGAGQETQYF. As DNA, the CDR3 is TGTGCCAGCAGCAGATTGGGGGCGGGTCAAGAGACCCAGTACTTC.

This chain links TRBV5-8 with TRBJ1-1; 9 bases agree with TRBD1. CDR3 size: 17 residues. Germline V gives CDR1 SGHTS, CDR2 YDEGEE. After removal of 3 bases from V and 5 bases from J, the junction contained 14 bases not matched to a gene. The CDR3 spells CASSWGTTGGSPTEAFF. CDR3 DNA: TGTGCCAGCAGCTGGGGTACGACAGGGGGTAGTCCTACTGAAGCTTTCTTT.

The V gene is TRBV27, the J gene TRBJ1-5; possible D gene TRBD1, 6 bases. Germline V lookup: CDR1 MNHEY, CDR2 SMNVEV (reference sequence). The CDR3 is 15 residues long. V lost 7 bases to trimming and J lost 8 bases, with 21 bases between them. The CDR3 loop reads CASTLRFTGSKPQHF. The DNA of the CDR3 is TGTGCCAGCACCCTTCGCTTCACAGGGTCCAAGCCCCAGCATTTT.

The chain employs TRBV6-1 and TRBJ2-7; 9 bases fit TRBD2. V gave up 1 base and J gave up 1 base; unmatched junction bases: 2. Per the germline V gene, CDR1 is MNHNS and CDR2 is SASEGT. This CDR3 comprises 15 residues. CDR3 DNA sequence: TGTGCCAGCAGTGAAGAAGCGGGAGGATCCTACGAGCAGTACTTC. Translated: CASSEEAGGSYEQYF.

CDR3 DNA: TGTGCCAGCTCACCGCCTACCGGGACAGATTATGGCTACACCTTC. It codes for CASSPPTGTDYGYTF. This chain links TRBV18 with TRBJ1-2, with 7 bases aligning to TRBD1. Unmatched junction bases numbered 9, after V lost 3 bases and J lost 5 bases. This CDR3 is 15 amino acids long. Germline V gene sequence: CDR1 KGHSH, CDR2 LQKENI. Based on the CDR3 plus reference TRBV18 and TRBJ1-2, the full variable domain is NAGVMQNPRHLVRRRGQEARLRCSPMKGHSHVYWYRQLPEEGLKFMVYLQKENIIDESGMPKERFSAEFPKEGPSILRIQQVVRGDSAAYFCASSPPTGTDYGYTFGSGTRLTVV.

The V call is TRBV5-1, the J call TRBJ2-7; TRBD2 agrees at 9 bases. Germline V gene lookup returns CDR1 SGHRS and CDR2 YFSETQ. The CDR3 sequence is 15 residues long. J gave up 2 bases and V 1 base, and 4 bases lay outside the gene matches. CDR3 sequence (DNA): TGCGCCAGCAGCTTGAGCGCTAGCGGGGCCTACGAGCAGTACTTC. This gives the protein CASSLSASGAYEQYF.

J is TRBJ2-1 and V is TRBV29-1; 9 bases match TRBD2. This CDR3 region has 14 residues. The ends lost 3 bases at V and 9 bases at J; junction bases unmatched: 9. Germline V gene data show CDR1 as SQVTM and CDR2 as ANQGSEA. The CDR3 DNA follows: TGCAGCGTTGATGTTGGCGGGGGGGGTGGTGAGCAGTTCTTC. It is translated as CSVDVGGGGGEQFF.

The rearrangement links TRBV30 to TRBJ2-2, with TRBD2 identical over 7 bases. Trimming cost V 3 bases and J 4 bases; bases outside gene matches: 17. Germline V CDR1 and CDR2: GTSNPN, SVGIG (reference sequence). The CDR3 extends over 18 amino acids. The CDR3 DNA follows: TGTGCCTGGAGGCGACCCGGGGGGACTCTATCGGGCACCGGGGAGCTGTTTTTT. As protein: CAWRRPGGTLSGTGELFF.

The gene calls are TRBV6-1 and TRBJ2-7, with a weak D call TRBD2 (6 bases). Germline assignment: CDR1 MNHNS and CDR2 SASEGT. CDR3 length equals 15 residues. The V and J ends lost 7 bases and 5 bases respectively, with 21 bases between them. Here the CDR3 reads CASTLLLAQRDEQYF. The CDR3 region has the DNA TGTGCCAGCACCCTCCTCCTAGCGCAACGAGACGAGCAGTACTTC.

The chain combines TRBV5-1 with TRBJ1-2; D perhaps matches TRBD1 (6 bases). The germline CDR1 and CDR2 sequences are SGHRS and YFSETQ. The length of the CDR3 is 17 residues. V lost 4 bases and J 1 base, leaving 20 bases between the germline ends. In DNA form, the CDR3 reads TGCGCCAGCAGCCCAAGCAGTCTGGACAGAAATAACTATGGCTACACCTTC. Protein sequence: CASSPSSLDRNNYGYTF.

The CDR3 DNA reads TGTGCCAGCAGTGAAGCGGGGGGGGCCCCCGGGGAGCTGTTTTTT. Translated: CASSEAGGAPGELFF. V gene TRBV6-1 combines with J gene TRBJ2-2; weak D call: TRBD2 (7 bases). This CDR3 is 15 amino acids long. Germline lookup yields CDR1 MNHNS and CDR2 SASEGT. V lost 0 bases, J lost 6 bases, and 11 bases lay in between.

The CDR3 bases are TGTGCCAGCAGGACTGGAGGTAGCAATCAGCCCCAGCATTTT. Amino acids: CASRTGGSNQPQHF. The chain links TRBV6-1 to TRBJ1-5; D is unclear. The CDR3 length is 14 residues. Per germline, CDR1 MNHNS and CDR2 SASEGT. Trimming removed 6 bases at V and 0 bases at J, with 9 bases between.

The chain is built from TRBV28 and TRBJ2-5, with 9 positions matching TRBD1. The ends lost 7 bases at V and 5 bases at J; junction bases unmatched: 8. This CDR3 comprises 14 residues. CDR1 is MDHEN and CDR2 is SYDVKM in the germline V gene. The CDR3 DNA reads as TGTGCCAGCATTAAGGGACAGGGTGGCGAGACCCAGTACTTC. Protein sequence: CASIKGQGGETQYF.

The chain combines TRBV29-1 with TRBJ1-1; weak D call: TRBD1 (5 bases). The CDR3 sequence is 13 residues long. The V end was cut by 7 bases, the J end by 1 base, with 13 bases between. CDR1 and CDR2 (germline): SQVTM, ANQGSEA. The CDR3 loop is CSAGRGANTEAFF. The CDR3 DNA sequence: TGCAGCGCCGGGAGGGGCGCGAACACTGAAGCTTTCTTT.

The chain carries TRBV2 and TRBJ2-7; D is possibly TRBD2 (6 bases). Per the germline V gene, CDR1 is SNHLY and CDR2 is FYNNEI. V was pared by 4 bases and J by 2 bases, with 18 bases between. There are 16 residues in the CDR3. This CDR3 is CASSASVAERAYEQYF. CDR3 nucleotide sequence: TGTGCCAGCAGTGCGTCAGTAGCGGAGAGGGCCTACGAGCAGTACTTC.

The chain recombines TRBV28 with TRBJ2-1; the match to TRBD2 covers 12 bases. This CDR3 comprises 19 residues. Germline V gives CDR1 MDHEN, CDR2 SYDVKM. V was pared by 3 bases and J by 5 bases, with 14 bases of the junction left unmatched. CDR3 loop: CASSLVILAGGLRNNEQFF. For the CDR3, the DNA is TGTGCCAGCAGTTTGGTCATACTAGCGGGAGGACTAAGAAACAATGAGCAGTTCTTC.

V gene TRBV5-1 combines with J gene TRBJ1-1; D is perhaps TRBD1 (5 bases). With 7 bases removed from V and 8 bases from J, the gap between germline ends came to 9 bases. The CDR3 totals 10 residues. Germline CDR1 SGHRS, CDR2 YFSETQ. CDR3 in amino acids: CASRGAEAFF. The DNA of the CDR3 is TGCGCCAGCCGCGGGGCAGAAGCTTTCTTT.

This chain joins TRBV18 and TRBJ2-7; 12 nucleotides align to TRBD2. V gave up 3 bases and J gave up 0 bases; unmatched junction bases: 0. Germline-derived CDR1 and CDR2 are KGHSH and LQKENI. The CDR3 is 15 residues long. This CDR3 is CASSPTSGSSYEQYV. CDR3 coding DNA: TGTGCCAGCTCACCGACTAGCGGGAGCTCCTACGAGCAGTACGTC.

The J gene is TRBJ2-6, the V gene TRBV6-1; no reliable D call. Trimming took off 6 bases at V and 0 bases at J, with 9 bases between the two ends. Germline loops: CDR1 MNHNS, CDR2 SASEGT. The CDR3 is 15 amino acids. The DNA for the CDR3 is TGTGCCAGCAGCCCCTCTAGCTCTGGGGCCAACGTCCTGACTTTC. Encoded protein: CASSPSSSGANVLTF.

V is TRBV13 and J is TRBJ1-1; the D gene is possibly TRBD1 (5 bases). CDR1 is PRHDT and CDR2 is FYEKMQ in the germline V gene (reference sequence). The CDR3 is 12 amino acids. V was shortened by 0 bases and J by 7 bases, with 6 bases between the two germline ends. The DNA for the CDR3 is TGTGCCAGCAGCTTAGGGACAGTTGAAGCTTTCTTT. The encoded protein is CASSLGTVEAFF.

The chain has TRBV5-4 and TRBJ2-1; D call uncertain. The germline gives CDR1 SGHNT, CDR2 YYREEE (reference sequence). V was shortened by 0 bases and J by 1 base, with 5 bases between the two germline ends. The CDR3 spans 14 residues. The CDR3 here is CASSLGRSYNEQFF. The CDR3 nucleotides read TGTGCCAGCAGCTTGGGTCGTTCCTACAATGAGCAGTTCTTC.

The V call is TRBV19, the J call TRBJ1-5; no definite D call. Trimming stripped 8 bases from V and 2 bases from J, with 13 bases between. CDR3 length: 14 residues. CDR1 is LNHDA and CDR2 is SQIVND in the germline V gene (reference sequence). The CDR3 DNA is TGTGCCAGTTGGAAAACGGGTCGCAATCAGCCCCAGCATTTT. Protein sequence: CASWKTGRNQPQHF. The complete variable domain, with remaining parts taken from reference TRBV19 and TRBJ1-5, reads DGGITQSPKYLFRKEGQNVTLSCEQNLNHDAMYWYRQDPGQGLRLIYYSQIVNDFQKGDIAEGYSVSREKKESFPLTVTSAQKNPTAFYLCASWKTGRNQPQHFGDGTRLSIL.